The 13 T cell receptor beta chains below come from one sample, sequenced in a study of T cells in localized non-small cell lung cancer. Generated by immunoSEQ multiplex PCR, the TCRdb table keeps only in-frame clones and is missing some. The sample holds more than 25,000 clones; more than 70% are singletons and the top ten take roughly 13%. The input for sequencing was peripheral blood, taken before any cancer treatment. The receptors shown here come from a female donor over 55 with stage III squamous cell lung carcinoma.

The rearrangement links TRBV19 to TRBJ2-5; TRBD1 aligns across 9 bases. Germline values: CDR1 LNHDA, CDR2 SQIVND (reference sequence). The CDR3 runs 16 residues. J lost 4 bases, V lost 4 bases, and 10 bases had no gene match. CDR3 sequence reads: CASSSNRGPWRETQYF. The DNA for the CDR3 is TGTGCCAGTAGTAGCAACAGGGGGCCGTGGCGAGAGACCCAGTACTTC. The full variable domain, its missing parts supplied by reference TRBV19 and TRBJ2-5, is DGGITQSPKYLFRKEGQNVTLSCEQNLNHDAMYWYRQDPGQGLRLIYYSQIVNDFQKGDIAEGYSVSREKKESFPLTVTSAQKNPTAFYLCASSSNRGPWRETQYFGPGTRLLVL.

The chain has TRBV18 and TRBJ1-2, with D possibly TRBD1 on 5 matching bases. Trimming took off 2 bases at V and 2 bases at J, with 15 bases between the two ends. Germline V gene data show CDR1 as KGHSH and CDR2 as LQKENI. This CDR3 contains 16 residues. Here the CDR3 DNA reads TGTGCCAGCTCACCAGGGGCGGATCTACTAAACTATGGCTACACCTTC. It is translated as CASSPGADLLNYGYTF.

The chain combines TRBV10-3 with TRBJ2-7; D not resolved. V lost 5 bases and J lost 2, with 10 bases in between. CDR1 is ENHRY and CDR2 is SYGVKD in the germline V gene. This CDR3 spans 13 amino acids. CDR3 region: CAISRTPTYEQYF. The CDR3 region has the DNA TGTGCCATCAGTCGAACGCCTACCTACGAGCAGTACTTC.

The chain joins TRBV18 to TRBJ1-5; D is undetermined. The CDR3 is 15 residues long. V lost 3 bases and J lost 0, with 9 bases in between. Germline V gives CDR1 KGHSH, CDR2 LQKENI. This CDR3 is CASSPMGNSNQPQHF. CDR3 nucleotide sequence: TGTGCCAGCTCACCGATGGGTAATAGCAATCAGCCCCAGCATTTT.

The CDR3 sequence is CASSSQGAKGYTF. Here the CDR3 DNA reads TGTGCCAGCAGCTCACAGGGGGCGAAGGGCTACACCTTC. The chain combines TRBV5-4 with TRBJ1-2, with 9 bases matching TRBD1. The length of the CDR3 is 13 residues. The germline V gene has CDR1 SGHNT and CDR2 YYREEE (reference sequence). Germline trimming cut 3 bases from V and 8 bases from J; bases unmatched to any gene: 5.

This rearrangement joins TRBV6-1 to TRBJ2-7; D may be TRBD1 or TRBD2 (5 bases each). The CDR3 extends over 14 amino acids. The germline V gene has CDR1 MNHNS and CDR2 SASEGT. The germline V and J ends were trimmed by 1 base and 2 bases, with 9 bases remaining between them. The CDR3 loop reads CASSEGGNTYEQYF. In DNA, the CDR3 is TGTGCCAGCAGTGAAGGGGGGAATACCTACGAGCAGTACTTC.

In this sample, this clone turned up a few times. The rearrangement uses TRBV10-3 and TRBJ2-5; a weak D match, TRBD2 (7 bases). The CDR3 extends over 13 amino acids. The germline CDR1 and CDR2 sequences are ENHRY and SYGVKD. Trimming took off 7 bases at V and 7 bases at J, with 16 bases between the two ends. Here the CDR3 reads CAIKPGLGGTQYF. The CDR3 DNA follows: TGTGCCATCAAGCCCGGACTAGGGGGGACCCAGTACTTC.

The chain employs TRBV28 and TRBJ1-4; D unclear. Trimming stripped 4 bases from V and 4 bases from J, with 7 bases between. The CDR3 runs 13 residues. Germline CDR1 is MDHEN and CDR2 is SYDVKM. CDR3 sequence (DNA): TGTGCCAGCAGTTCGGGGTTTAATGAAAAACTGTTTTTT. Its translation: CASSSGFNEKLFF.

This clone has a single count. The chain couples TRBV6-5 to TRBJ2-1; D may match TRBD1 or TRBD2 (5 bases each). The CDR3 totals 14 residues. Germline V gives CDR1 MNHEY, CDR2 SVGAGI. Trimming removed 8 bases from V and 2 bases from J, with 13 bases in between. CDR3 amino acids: CASSRQGPYNEQFF. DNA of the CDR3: TGTGCCAGCTCTCGGCAGGGACCCTACAATGAGCAGTTCTTC.

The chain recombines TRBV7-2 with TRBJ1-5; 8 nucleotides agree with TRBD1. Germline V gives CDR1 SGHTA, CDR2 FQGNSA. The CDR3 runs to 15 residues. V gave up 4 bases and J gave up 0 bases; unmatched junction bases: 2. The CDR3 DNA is TGTGCCAGCAGCTGGACAGGGCGTAGCAATCAGCCCCAGCATTTT. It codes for CASSWTGRSNQPQHF.

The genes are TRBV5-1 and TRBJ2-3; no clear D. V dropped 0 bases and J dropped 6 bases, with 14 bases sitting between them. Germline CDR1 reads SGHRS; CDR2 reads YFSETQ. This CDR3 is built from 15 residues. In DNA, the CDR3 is TGCGCCAGCAGCTTGGCCGTTGGGCTCGGGGATACGCAGTATTTT. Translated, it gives CASSLAVGLGDTQYF.

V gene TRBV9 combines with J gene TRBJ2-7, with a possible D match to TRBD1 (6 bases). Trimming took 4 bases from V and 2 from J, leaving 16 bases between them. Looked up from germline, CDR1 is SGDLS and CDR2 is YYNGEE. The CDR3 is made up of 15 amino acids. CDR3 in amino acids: CASSKDPGDTYEQYF. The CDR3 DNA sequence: TGTGCCAGCAGCAAAGATCCAGGGGACACCTACGAGCAGTACTTC.

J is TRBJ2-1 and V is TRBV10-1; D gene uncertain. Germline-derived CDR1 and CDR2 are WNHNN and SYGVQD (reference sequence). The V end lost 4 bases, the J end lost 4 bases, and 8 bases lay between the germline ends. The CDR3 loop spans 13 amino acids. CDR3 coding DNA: TGCGCCAGCAGTGGTCAGTCGTACAATGAGCAGTTCTTC. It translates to CASSGQSYNEQFF.